A single sample gave rise to the 13 T cell receptor beta chains below, sequenced in a study of T cell responses to AZD1222 COVID-19 vaccine. The table came from immunoSEQ multiplex PCR; TCRdb's copy has only in-frame clones and leaves some out. The table records some 73,000 clones, 75% to 90% of them present only once. The source material was peripheral blood, sampled 28 days after the second AZD1222 dose. These receptors originate from an adult who received the AZD1222 COVID-19 vaccine.

V usage is TRBV29-1 and J usage is TRBJ2-5; D is unresolved. This CDR3 region has 12 residues. Per the germline V gene, CDR1 is SQVTM and CDR2 is ANQGSEA. V was pared by 4 bases and J by 2 bases, with 8 bases between. CDR3 sequence (DNA): TGCAGCGTTGTACGGCAGCAAGAGACCCAGTACTTC. Its translation: CSVVRQQETQYF.

This clone was recorded a few times. The rearrangement uses TRBV5-5 and TRBJ1-6, with 7 positions matching TRBD1. Germline lookup yields CDR1 SGHKS and CDR2 YYEKEE (reference sequence). The CDR3 runs 16 residues. The J segment lost 4 bases and the V segment lost 1 base, leaving 5 bases of the junction unmatched. The CDR3 sequence: CASSLRGQTYNSPLHF. The CDR3 nucleotides are TGTGCCAGCAGCTTGCGGGGACAGACTTATAATTCACCCCTCCACTTT.

The J gene is TRBJ2-7, the V gene TRBV6-2 or TRBV6-3; 7 nucleotides align to TRBD1. After removal of 2 bases from V and 2 bases from J, the junction contained 3 bases not matched to a gene. CDR1 and CDR2 from the germline V gene are MNHEY and SVGEGT. There are 14 residues in the CDR3. The CDR3 bases are TGTGCCAGCAGTTACGACAGGGCCCCCTACGAGCAGTACTTC. Its translation: CASSYDRAPYEQYF.

The gene calls are TRBV11-2 and TRBJ2-1, with 9 bases fitting TRBD2. The V gene end was trimmed by 5 bases and the J gene end by 2 bases; junction bases not matched to a gene: 4. CDR1 and CDR2 from the germline V gene are SGHAT and FQNNGV. The CDR3 loop spans 15 amino acids. Written as DNA, the CDR3 is TGTGCCAGCAGCCTACCTAGCGGGGCCTACAATGAGCAGTTCTTC. Its translation is CASSLPSGAYNEQFF.

The chain combines TRBV6-1 with TRBJ2-7; possible D gene TRBD2, 6 bases. The CDR3 contains 15 residues. V was shortened by 2 bases and J by 3 bases, with 14 bases between the two germline ends. In germline, CDR1 is MNHNS, CDR2 SASEGT. The CDR3 bases are TGTGCCAGCAGTGAATTTGGGGGGTTTAGCTACGAGCAGTACTTC. It specifies CASSEFGGFSYEQYF.

This clone is a singleton in its sample. The gene calls are TRBV29-1 and TRBJ1-4; D unresolved. V was shortened by 4 bases and J by 4 bases, with 10 bases between the two germline ends. The CDR3 has 13 amino acids. The germline V gene has CDR1 SQVTM and CDR2 ANQGSEA. The CDR3 sequence: CSVAAEYNEKLFF. The DNA for the CDR3 is TGCAGCGTTGCTGCGGAGTATAATGAAAAACTGTTTTTT.

This chain uses TRBV6-2 or TRBV6-3 with TRBJ2-1; D uncertain. The V end was cut by 2 bases, the J end by 9 bases, with 5 bases between. The V gene's germline CDR1 is MNHEY and CDR2 SVGEGT. The CDR3 has 11 amino acids. For the CDR3, the DNA is TGTGCCAGCAGTTACGGGCCTGAGCAGTTCTTC. This encodes CASSYGPEQFF.

This rearrangement joins TRBV7-3 to TRBJ1-1, with a possible D match to TRBD1 (6 bases). Germline V CDR1 and CDR2: SGHTA, FQGTGA. The CDR3 runs 16 residues. V lost 1 base and J lost 6, with 18 bases in between. The chain's CDR3 is CASSLNPTGSGAEAFF. In DNA form, the CDR3 reads TGTGCCAGCAGCTTAAACCCCACAGGGTCTGGGGCTGAAGCTTTCTTT.

The chain couples TRBV5-4 to TRBJ2-4; D is undetermined. Germline V gives CDR1 SGHNT, CDR2 YYREEE (reference sequence). The CDR3 is 14 residues long. Trimming took 4 bases from V and 0 from J, leaving 8 bases between them. DNA for the CDR3: TGTGCCAGCAGCACCGAACTAGCCAAAAACATTCAGTACTTC. Its translation: CASSTELAKNIQYF.

The CDR3 DNA reads as TGTGCCAGCAGTTCATTCCAGGGTCCCCGGGCGTATAATTCACCCCTCCACTTT. It specifies CASSSFQGPRAYNSPLHF. The chain links TRBV28 to TRBJ1-6; perhaps TRBD1 as D (5 bases). Germline loops: CDR1 MDHEN, CDR2 SYDVKM. This CDR3 comprises 18 residues. Between the trimmed V and J ends, which lost 4 bases and 4 bases, there was a span of 20 bases.

The chain carries TRBV5-1 and TRBJ2-3; TRBD1 agrees at 7 bases. J gave up 2 bases and V 4 bases, and 10 bases lay outside the gene matches. The CDR3 loop spans 16 amino acids. The V gene's germline CDR1 is SGHRS and CDR2 YFSETQ. Written as DNA, the CDR3 is TGCGCCAGCAGCACCGGGACAGAGTATAACACAGATACGCAGTATTTT. This translates into CASSTGTEYNTDTQYF.

This clone came up once. The genes are TRBV4-2 and TRBJ2-3; 7 bases match TRBD2. Unmatched junction bases numbered 9, after V lost 2 bases and J lost 1 base. The CDR3 totals 17 residues. The germline gives CDR1 LGHNA, CDR2 YNFKEQ. The DNA for the CDR3 is TGTGCCAGCAGCCAAAATTCAGCGGGATACGGCACAGATACGCAGTATTTT. Translated: CASSQNSAGYGTDTQYF.

The chain has TRBV19 and TRBJ2-6; D uncertain. V shed 6 bases and J shed 0 bases, with 9 bases lying between them. From germline, CDR1 is LNHDA and CDR2 SQIVND (reference sequence). This CDR3 is 15 amino acids long. This chain's CDR3 is CASSPQSSGANVLTF. CDR3 DNA: TGTGCCAGTAGCCCCCAGTCCTCTGGGGCCAACGTCCTGACTTTC.